This entry lists 23 T cell receptor beta chains sequenced from one sample in a study of blood T cell repertoires in COVID-19. Produced via immunoSEQ multiplex PCR; TCRdb's table is partial and in-frame only. Seen here are 250,000 to 400,000 clones, about 85% observed once, and the top ten hold 1.9%. The sequenced sample consisted of PBMCs or T cells enriched from blood (not recorded which). All receptors derive from a woman in her thirties who had been exposed to COVID-19.

This chain joins TRBV7-9 and TRBJ2-6, with unresolved D. The CDR3 has 18 amino acids. Germline values: CDR1 SEHNR, CDR2 FQNEAQ (reference sequence). With 6 bases removed from V and 0 bases from J, the gap between germline ends came to 18 bases. As DNA, the CDR3 is TGTGCCAGCAGGTTGGACGGTCCCTACTCCTCTGGGGCCAACGTCCTGACTTTC. Its translation is CASRLDGPYSSGANVLTF.

This rearrangement joins TRBV28 to TRBJ1-5; D gene ambiguous. CDR1 and CDR2 from the germline V gene are MDHEN and SYDVKM. Trimming took 8 bases from V and 5 from J, leaving 19 bases between them. The CDR3 is made up of 15 amino acids. CDR3 loop: CASLGTDGIYQPQHF. DNA of the CDR3: TGTGCCAGCTTGGGCACCGACGGTATTTATCAGCCCCAGCATTTT.

V gene TRBV20-1 combines with J gene TRBJ2-3; D is unclear. CDR1 is DFQATT and CDR2 is SNEGSKA in the germline V gene (reference sequence). V shed 6 bases and J shed 6 bases, with 7 bases lying between them. The CDR3 contains 10 residues. CDR3 loop: CSAAIDTQYF. For the CDR3, the DNA is TGCAGTGCCGCGATTGATACGCAGTATTTT.

The chain uses TRBV4-1 and TRBJ2-3, with a tentative D call TRBD1 (6 bases). V was pared by 4 bases and J by 1 base, with 15 bases between. The germline V gene encodes CDR1 MGHRA and CDR2 YSYEKL. The CDR3 totals 16 residues. This CDR3 is CASSLQGEGGTDTQYF. In DNA, the CDR3 is TGCGCCAGCAGCCTCCAGGGAGAGGGGGGCACAGATACGCAGTATTTT.

The chain has TRBV6-5 and TRBJ2-3; TRBD1 might be the D (6 bases). V gave up 5 bases and J gave up 1 base, with 13 bases separating them. The length of the CDR3 is 15 residues. Germline CDR1 MNHEY, CDR2 SVGAGI. The CDR3 region is CASSPQGRGTDTQYF. The CDR3 nucleotides read TGTGCCAGCAGTCCACAGGGAAGAGGCACAGATACGCAGTATTTT.

This clone was counted between two and nine times. J is TRBJ2-3 and V is TRBV30, with D possibly TRBD1 on 5 matching bases. The V end was cut by 4 bases, the J end by 3 bases, with 17 bases between. The CDR3 length is 15 residues. CDR1 is GTSNPN and CDR2 is SVGIG in the germline V gene (reference sequence). CDR3 DNA: TGTGCCTGGATATTACAGGACAAGGGTACAGATACGCAGTATTTT. Amino acids: CAWILQDKGTDTQYF. The full variable domain, rest sourced from reference TRBV30 and TRBJ2-3, is SQTIHQWPATLVQPVGSPLSLECTVEGTSNPNLYWYRQAAGRGLQLLFYSVGIGQISSEVPQNLSASRPQDRQFILSSKKLLLSDSGFYLCAWILQDKGTDTQYFGPGTRLTVL.

The chain links TRBV19 to TRBJ2-5; D may be TRBD2 (5 bases). The V gene's germline CDR1 is LNHDA and CDR2 SQIVND (reference sequence). The germline V and J ends were trimmed by 8 bases and 5 bases, with 15 bases remaining between them. This CDR3 is built from 13 residues. The CDR3 DNA reads TGTGCCAGTTCGGACTTCTCTCGGGAGACCCAGTACTTC. It specifies CASSDFSRETQYF.

The rearrangement joins TRBV12-3 or TRBV12-4 to TRBJ1-6; 10 bases align to TRBD1. The CDR3 is 13 residues long. After removal of 8 bases from V and 9 bases from J, the junction contained 4 bases not matched to a gene. CDR3 in DNA: TGTGCCAGCCGGACAGGGGGAACTTCACCCCTCCACTTT. Translating gives CASRTGGTSPLHF.

This clone appeared a few times. V usage is TRBV15 and J usage is TRBJ1-3; TRBD1 is a possible D gene (5 bases). Trimming left V 2 bases short and J 4 bases short, with 12 bases between. There are 15 residues in the CDR3. Germline V gives CDR1 LNHNV, CDR2 YYDKDF (reference sequence). The CDR3 is CATSRRGGTGNTIYF. In nucleotides, the CDR3 is TGTGCCACCAGCAGACGCGGGGGTACGGGAAACACCATATATTTT.

The sample holds a few counts of this clone. V usage is TRBV30 and J usage is TRBJ1-1; D gene ambiguous. Trimming stripped 2 bases from V and 0 bases from J, with 22 bases between. The CDR3 spans 18 residues. Germline V gene lookup returns CDR1 GTSNPN and CDR2 SVGIG (reference sequence). CDR3: CAWSFGSTLGEVNTEAFF. CDR3 sequence (DNA): TGTGCCTGGAGTTTTGGGTCAACACTCGGGGAAGTGAACACTGAAGCTTTCTTT.

This clone came up a few times. This rearrangement joins TRBV28 to TRBJ1-5; 7 bases fit TRBD1. The length of the CDR3 is 16 residues. Germline trimming cut 5 bases from V and 0 bases from J; bases unmatched to any gene: 7. Germline-derived CDR1 and CDR2 are MDHEN and SYDVKM. In DNA form, the CDR3 reads TGTGCCAGCAGTACCCCCAGGGGGTATAGCAATCAGCCCCAGCATTTT. It is translated as CASSTPRGYSNQPQHF.

This clone was seen a few times. The sample has other DNA sequences that encode this CDR3 too. The gene calls are TRBV12-3 or TRBV12-4 and TRBJ1-2; D may be TRBD1 (6 bases). Trimming took 3 bases from V and 4 from J, leaving 9 bases between them. The CDR3 loop spans 13 amino acids. CDR3 sequence reads: CASSFGGAYGYTF. The CDR3 nucleotides read TGTGCCAGCAGTTTCGGGGGGGCCTATGGCTACACCTTC.

This clone was found many times. A junction end diverges from the germline sequence, so it may reflect a read error. The chain uses TRBV7-2 and TRBJ2-1; TRBD2 matches at 12 bases. Germline-derived CDR1 and CDR2 are SGHTA and FQGNSA. The CDR3 consists of 16 residues. The DNA for the CDR3 is TGTGCCAGCAGCTTAGAATGGTCGCTAGCGGGAGGGGGACTAGTCTTC. It translates to CASSLEWSLAGGGLVF.

This chain connects TRBV10-3 to TRBJ2-2; D call uncertain. Trimming removed 2 bases from V and 4 bases from J, with 11 bases in between. The CDR3 has 15 residues. Germline CDR1 is ENHRY and CDR2 is SYGVKD. The CDR3 nucleotides read TGTGCCATCAGTGAGATAGGTGCAGGCACCGGGGAGCTGTTTTTT. Translating it yields CAISEIGAGTGELFF.

The rearrangement joins TRBV7-2 to TRBJ1-3; D is ambiguous. This CDR3 spans 14 amino acids. V was pared by 4 bases and J by 4 bases, with 11 bases between. Germline V gene sequence: CDR1 SGHTA, CDR2 FQGNSA. CDR3 in DNA: TGTGCCAGCAGCTCCAACCAGGCGGGAAACACCATATATTTT. Translating it yields CASSSNQAGNTIYF.

The chain combines TRBV19 with TRBJ1-2; TRBD1 is a possible D gene (6 bases). This CDR3 comprises 13 residues. V was trimmed by 4 bases and J by 7 bases, leaving 13 bases between them. Germline lookup yields CDR1 LNHDA and CDR2 SQIVND (reference sequence). The CDR3 region is CASSRDIQSGYTF. For the CDR3, the DNA is TGTGCCAGTAGTAGGGACATACAGTCTGGCTACACCTTC.

The V call is TRBV7-9, the J call TRBJ1-1; D not resolved. This CDR3 is 11 amino acids long. V shed 3 bases and J shed 10 bases, with 9 bases lying between them. From germline, CDR1 is SEHNR and CDR2 FQNEAQ (reference sequence). The CDR3 region is CASSLGSGAFF. CDR3 DNA: TGTGCCAGCAGCTTGGGGAGTGGAGCTTTCTTT.

This chain links TRBV9 with TRBJ2-3, with D perhaps TRBD2 (6 bases). V shed 3 bases and J shed 2 bases, with 10 bases lying between them. In germline, CDR1 is SGDLS, CDR2 YYNGEE. There are 14 residues in the CDR3. CDR3 in DNA: TGTGCCAGCAGCGGGGGACTTTTCACAGATACGCAGTATTTT. It specifies CASSGGLFTDTQYF.

There are a few counts of this clone. This rearrangement joins TRBV4-2 to TRBJ2-5; 10 bases agree with TRBD2. The trim removed 3 bases at V and 4 bases at J, leaving 17 bases unmatched. The V gene's germline CDR1 is LGHNA and CDR2 YNFKEQ. The CDR3 is 19 residues long. The CDR3 region is CASSQESVSSGSWGETQYF. In DNA, the CDR3 is TGTGCCAGCAGCCAGGAATCAGTGTCTAGCGGGAGTTGGGGAGAGACCCAGTACTTC.

V and J are TRBV7-9 and TRBJ1-2; TRBD1 might be the D (5 bases). The V end was cut by 5 bases, the J end by 8 bases, with 15 bases between. The CDR3 covers 13 residues. CDR1 is SEHNR and CDR2 is FQNEAQ in the germline V gene (reference sequence). CDR3 sequence: CASSPPGLHGYTF. Written as DNA, the CDR3 is TGTGCCAGCAGCCCTCCAGGGCTTCACGGCTACACCTTC.

This chain joins TRBV7-2 and TRBJ2-7; possible D gene TRBD2, 6 bases. Looked up from germline, CDR1 is SGHTA and CDR2 is FQGNSA. The ends were cut back, 5 bases at V and 9 bases at J, with 17 bases in the middle. The CDR3 runs 13 residues. In nucleotides, the CDR3 is TGTGCCAGCAGCCACGATACGGCACTAGCGCAGTACTTC. Translation: CASSHDTALAQYF.

The chain is built from TRBV7-8 and TRBJ2-1, with 9 positions matching TRBD2. The CDR3 is 18 amino acids. CDR1 is SGHVS and CDR2 is FQNEAQ in the germline V gene. The junction had 15 bases not matched to a gene; V was cut back by 1 base and J by 8 bases. The CDR3, as DNA: TGTGCCAGCAGCTTAGGTCTAGCGGGGACTCGGGCCGTTGATGAGCAGTTCTTC. This codes for CASSLGLAGTRAVDEQFF.

The CDR3 here is CASSSRGRDYF. The CDR3 nucleotides read TGTGCCAGCAGCTCCAGGGGGCGAGACTACTTC. The V gene is TRBV7-2, the J gene TRBJ2-4, with 8 bases lining up with TRBD1. The CDR3 loop spans 11 amino acids. CDR1 SGHTA and CDR2 FQGNSA come from the germline V gene. With 4 bases clipped from V and 16 bases from J, the junction kept 6 bases outside the gene matches.